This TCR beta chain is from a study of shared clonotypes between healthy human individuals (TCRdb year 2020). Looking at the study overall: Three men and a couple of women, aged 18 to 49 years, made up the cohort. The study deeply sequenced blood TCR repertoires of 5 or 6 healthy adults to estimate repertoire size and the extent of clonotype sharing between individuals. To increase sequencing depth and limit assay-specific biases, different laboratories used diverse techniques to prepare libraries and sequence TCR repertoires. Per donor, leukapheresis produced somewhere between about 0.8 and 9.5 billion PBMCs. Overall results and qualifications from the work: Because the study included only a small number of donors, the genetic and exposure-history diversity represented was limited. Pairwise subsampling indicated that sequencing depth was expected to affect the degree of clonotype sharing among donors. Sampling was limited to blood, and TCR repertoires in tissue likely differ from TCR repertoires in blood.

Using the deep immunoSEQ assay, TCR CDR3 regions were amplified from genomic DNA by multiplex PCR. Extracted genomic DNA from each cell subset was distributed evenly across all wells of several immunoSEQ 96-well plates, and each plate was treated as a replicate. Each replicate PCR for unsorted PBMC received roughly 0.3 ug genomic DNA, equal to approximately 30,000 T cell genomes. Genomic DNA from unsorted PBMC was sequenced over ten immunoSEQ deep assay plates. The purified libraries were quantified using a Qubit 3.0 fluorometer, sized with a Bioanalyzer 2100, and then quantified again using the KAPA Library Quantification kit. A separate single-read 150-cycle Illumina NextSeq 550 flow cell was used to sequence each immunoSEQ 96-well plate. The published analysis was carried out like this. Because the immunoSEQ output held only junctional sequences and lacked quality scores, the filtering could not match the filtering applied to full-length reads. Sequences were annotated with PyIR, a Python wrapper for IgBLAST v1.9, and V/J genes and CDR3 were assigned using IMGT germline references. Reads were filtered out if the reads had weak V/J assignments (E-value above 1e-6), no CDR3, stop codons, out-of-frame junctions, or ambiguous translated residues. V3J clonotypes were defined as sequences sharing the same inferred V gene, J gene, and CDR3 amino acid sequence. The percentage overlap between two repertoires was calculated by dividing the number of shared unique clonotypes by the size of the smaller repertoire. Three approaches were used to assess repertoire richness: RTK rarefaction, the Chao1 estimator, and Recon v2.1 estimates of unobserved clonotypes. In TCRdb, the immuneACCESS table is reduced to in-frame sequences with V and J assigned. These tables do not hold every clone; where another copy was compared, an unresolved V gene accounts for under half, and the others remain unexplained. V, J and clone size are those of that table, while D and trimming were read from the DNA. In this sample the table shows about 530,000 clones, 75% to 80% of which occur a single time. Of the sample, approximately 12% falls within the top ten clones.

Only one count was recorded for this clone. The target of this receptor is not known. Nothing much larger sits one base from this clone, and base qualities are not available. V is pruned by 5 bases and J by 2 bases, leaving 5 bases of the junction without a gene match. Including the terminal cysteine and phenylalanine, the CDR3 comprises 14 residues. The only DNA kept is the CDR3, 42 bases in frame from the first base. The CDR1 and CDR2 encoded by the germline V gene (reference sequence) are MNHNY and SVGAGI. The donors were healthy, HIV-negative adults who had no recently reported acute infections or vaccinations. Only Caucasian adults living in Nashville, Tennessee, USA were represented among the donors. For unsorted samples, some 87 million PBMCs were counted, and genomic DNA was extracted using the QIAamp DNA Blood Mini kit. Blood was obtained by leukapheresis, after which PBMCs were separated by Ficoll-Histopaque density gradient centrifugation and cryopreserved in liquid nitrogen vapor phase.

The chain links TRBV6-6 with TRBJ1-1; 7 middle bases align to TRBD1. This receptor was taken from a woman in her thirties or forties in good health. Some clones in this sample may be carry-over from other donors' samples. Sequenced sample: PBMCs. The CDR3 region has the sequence CASSLTGANTEAFF. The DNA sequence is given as TGTGCCAGCAGTCTCACAGGGGCCAACACTGAAGCTTTCTTT.